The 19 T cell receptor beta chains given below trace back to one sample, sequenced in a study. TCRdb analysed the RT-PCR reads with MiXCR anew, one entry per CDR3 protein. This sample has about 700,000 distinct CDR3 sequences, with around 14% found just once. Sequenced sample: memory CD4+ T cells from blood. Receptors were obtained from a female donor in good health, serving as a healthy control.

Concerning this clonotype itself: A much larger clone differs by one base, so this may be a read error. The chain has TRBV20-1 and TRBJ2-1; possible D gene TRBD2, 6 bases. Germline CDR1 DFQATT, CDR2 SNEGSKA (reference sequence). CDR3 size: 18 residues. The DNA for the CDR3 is TGCAGTGCCAATTTGAGGCAGGGAGGCCCGAGCTCCTACAATGAGCAGATCTTC. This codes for CSANLRQGGPSSYNEQIF.

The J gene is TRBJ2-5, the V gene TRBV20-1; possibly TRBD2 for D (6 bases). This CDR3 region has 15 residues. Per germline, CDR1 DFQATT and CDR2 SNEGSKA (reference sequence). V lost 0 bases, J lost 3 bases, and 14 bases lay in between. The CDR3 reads CSARDAGRLKETQYF. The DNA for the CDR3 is TGCAGTGCTAGAGACGCGGGACGGCTAAAAGAGACCCAGTACTTC.

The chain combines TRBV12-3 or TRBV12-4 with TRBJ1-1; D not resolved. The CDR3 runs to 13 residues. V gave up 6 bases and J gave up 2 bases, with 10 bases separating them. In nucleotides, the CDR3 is TGTGCCAGCAGCACTAACCAAAACACTGAAGCTTTCTTT. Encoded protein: CASSTNQNTEAFF.

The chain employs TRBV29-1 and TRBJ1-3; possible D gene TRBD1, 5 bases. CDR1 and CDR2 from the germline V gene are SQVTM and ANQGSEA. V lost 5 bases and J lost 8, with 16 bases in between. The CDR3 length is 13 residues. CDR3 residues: CSVRGKWGDTIYF. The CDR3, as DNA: TGCAGCGTTCGAGGAAAATGGGGGGACACCATATATTTT.

DNA of the CDR3: TGTGCCATCAGTGAGTCGACTGCGCCGACGTATGGCTACACCTTC. This codes for CAISESTAPTYGYTF. The J gene is TRBJ1-2, the V gene TRBV10-3; no clear D gene. CDR1 is ENHRY and CDR2 is SYGVKD in the germline V gene. Between the trimmed V and J ends, which lost 0 bases and 5 bases, there was a span of 13 bases. The CDR3 has 15 residues.

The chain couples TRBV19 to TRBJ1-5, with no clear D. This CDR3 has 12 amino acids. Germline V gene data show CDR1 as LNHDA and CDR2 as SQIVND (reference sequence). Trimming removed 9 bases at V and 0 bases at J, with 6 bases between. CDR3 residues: CASMDSNQPQHF. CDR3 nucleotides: TGTGCCAGCATGGATAGCAATCAGCCCCAGCATTTT.

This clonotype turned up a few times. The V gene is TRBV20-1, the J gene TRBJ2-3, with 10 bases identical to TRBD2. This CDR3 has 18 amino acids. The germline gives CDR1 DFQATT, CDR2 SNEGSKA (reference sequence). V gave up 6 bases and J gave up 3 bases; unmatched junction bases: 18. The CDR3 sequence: CSAYPKVASGRRTDTQYF. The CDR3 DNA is TGCAGTGCCTACCCAAAAGTTGCTAGCGGGAGAAGGACAGATACGCAGTATTTT.

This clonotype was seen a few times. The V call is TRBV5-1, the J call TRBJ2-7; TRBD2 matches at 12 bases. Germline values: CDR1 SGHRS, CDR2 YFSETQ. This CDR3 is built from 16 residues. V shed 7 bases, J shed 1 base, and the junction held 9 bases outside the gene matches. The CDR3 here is CASAITGTSGSYEQYF. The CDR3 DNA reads TGCGCCAGCGCTATTACCGGGACTAGCGGGTCCTACGAGCAGTACTTC.

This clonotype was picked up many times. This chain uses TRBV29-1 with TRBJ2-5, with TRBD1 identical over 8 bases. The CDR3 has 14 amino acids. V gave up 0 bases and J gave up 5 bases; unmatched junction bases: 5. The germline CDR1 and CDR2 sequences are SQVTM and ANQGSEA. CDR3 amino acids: CSVEDTQGAETQYF. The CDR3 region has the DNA TGCAGCGTTGAAGATACTCAGGGGGCGGAGACCCAGTACTTC.

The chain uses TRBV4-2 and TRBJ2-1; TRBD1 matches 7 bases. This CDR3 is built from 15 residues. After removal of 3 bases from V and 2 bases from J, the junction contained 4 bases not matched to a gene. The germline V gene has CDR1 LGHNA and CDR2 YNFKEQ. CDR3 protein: CASSQADRAYNEQFF. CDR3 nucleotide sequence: TGTGCCAGCAGCCAGGCTGACAGGGCCTACAATGAGCAGTTCTTC.

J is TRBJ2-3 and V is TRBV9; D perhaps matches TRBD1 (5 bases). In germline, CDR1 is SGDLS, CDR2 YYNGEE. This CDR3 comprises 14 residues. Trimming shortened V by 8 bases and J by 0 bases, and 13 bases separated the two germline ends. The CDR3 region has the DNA TGTGCCAGTGGGTGGGGCTCTAGCACAGATACGCAGTATTTT. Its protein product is CASGWGSSTDTQYF.

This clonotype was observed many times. In DNA, the CDR3 is TGTGCCAGCAGTTACTCCGGTCGGCCTAGCACAGATACGCAGTATTTT. This translates into CASSYSGRPSTDTQYF. The chain uses TRBV6-5 and TRBJ2-3, with D uncertain. With 0 bases removed from V and 0 bases from J, the gap between germline ends came to 10 bases. CDR1 and CDR2 from the germline V gene are MNHEY and SVGAGI. CDR3 length equals 16 residues.

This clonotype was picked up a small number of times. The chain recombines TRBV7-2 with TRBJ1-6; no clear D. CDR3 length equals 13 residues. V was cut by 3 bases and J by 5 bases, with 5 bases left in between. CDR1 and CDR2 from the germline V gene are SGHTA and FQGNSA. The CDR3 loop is CASSFVHNSPLHF. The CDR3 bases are TGTGCCAGCAGCTTCGTCCATAATTCACCCCTCCACTTT.

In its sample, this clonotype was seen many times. The CDR3 sequence is CSARAPKQFF. As DNA, the CDR3 is TGCAGTGCTAGAGCCCCAAAGCAGTTCTTC. This sequence joins TRBV20-1 and TRBJ2-1; the D is unclear. Trimming removed 1 base at V and 11 bases at J, with 6 bases between. Germline CDR1 reads DFQATT; CDR2 reads SNEGSKA (reference sequence). This CDR3 region has 10 residues.

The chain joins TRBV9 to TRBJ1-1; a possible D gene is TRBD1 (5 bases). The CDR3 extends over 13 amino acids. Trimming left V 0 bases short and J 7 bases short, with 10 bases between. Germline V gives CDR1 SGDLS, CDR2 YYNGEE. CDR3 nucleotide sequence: TGTGCCAGCAGCGTAGGATCAGGGAATGAAGCTTTCTTT. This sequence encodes CASSVGSGNEAFF.

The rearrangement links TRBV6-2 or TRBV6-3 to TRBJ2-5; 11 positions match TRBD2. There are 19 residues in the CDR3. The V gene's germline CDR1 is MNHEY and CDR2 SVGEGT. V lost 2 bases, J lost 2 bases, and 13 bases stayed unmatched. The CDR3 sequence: CASSYPLEPGLAEQETQYF. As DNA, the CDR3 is TGTGCCAGCAGTTACCCACTCGAACCGGGACTAGCGGAACAAGAGACCCAGTACTTC.

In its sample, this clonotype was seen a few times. CDR3 DNA sequence: TGTGCCAGCGCAAAGGGACAATATCAGCCCCAGCATTTT. It translates to CASAKGQYQPQHF. V usage is TRBV6-2 or TRBV6-3 and J usage is TRBJ1-5, with TRBD1 as a possible D gene (6 bases). The CDR3 is 13 residues long. The V gene lost 8 bases and the J gene lost 5 bases, with 13 bases spanning the gap. The germline V gene encodes CDR1 MNHEY and CDR2 SVGEGT.

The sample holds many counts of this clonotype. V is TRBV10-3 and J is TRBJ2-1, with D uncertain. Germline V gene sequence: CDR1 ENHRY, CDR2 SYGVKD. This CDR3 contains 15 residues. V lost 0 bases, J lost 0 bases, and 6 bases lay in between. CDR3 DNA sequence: TGTGCCATCAGTGAGTCCTCGAGCTCCTACAATGAGCAGTTCTTC. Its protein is CAISESSSSYNEQFF.

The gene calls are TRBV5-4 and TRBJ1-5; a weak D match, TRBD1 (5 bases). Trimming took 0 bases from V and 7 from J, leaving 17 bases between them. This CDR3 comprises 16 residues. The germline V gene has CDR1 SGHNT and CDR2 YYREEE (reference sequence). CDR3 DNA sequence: TGTGCCAGCAGCTTGGGGGGCCAAGGGATTAACCAGCCCCAGCATTTT. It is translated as CASSLGGQGINQPQHF.